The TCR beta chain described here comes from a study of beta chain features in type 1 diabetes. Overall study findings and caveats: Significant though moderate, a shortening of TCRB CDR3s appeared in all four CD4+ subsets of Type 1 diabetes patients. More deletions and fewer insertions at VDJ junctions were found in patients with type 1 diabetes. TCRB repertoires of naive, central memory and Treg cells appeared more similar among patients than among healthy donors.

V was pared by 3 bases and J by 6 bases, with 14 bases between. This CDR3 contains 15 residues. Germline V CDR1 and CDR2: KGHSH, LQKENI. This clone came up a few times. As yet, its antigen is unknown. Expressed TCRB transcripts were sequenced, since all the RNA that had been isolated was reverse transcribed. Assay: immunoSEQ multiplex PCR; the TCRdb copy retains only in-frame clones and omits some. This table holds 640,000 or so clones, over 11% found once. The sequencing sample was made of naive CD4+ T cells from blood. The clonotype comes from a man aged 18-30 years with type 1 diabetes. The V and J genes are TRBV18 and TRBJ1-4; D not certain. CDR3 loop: CASSPRRGSDEKLFF. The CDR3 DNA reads TGTGCCAGCTCACCGCGCCGGGGTTCAGATGAAAAACTGTTTTTT.